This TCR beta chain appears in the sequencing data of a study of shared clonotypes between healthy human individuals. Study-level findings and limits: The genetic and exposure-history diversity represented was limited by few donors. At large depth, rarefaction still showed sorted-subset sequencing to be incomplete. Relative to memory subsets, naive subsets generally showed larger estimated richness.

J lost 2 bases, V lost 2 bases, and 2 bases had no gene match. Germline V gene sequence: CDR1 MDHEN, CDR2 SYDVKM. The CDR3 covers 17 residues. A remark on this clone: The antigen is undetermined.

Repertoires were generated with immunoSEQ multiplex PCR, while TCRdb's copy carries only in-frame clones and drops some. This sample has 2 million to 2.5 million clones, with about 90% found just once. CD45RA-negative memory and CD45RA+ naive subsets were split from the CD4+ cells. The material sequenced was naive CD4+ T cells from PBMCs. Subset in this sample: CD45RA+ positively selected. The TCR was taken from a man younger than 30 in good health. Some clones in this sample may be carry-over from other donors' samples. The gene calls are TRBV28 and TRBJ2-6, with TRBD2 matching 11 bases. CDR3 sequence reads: CASSLPSGRPGANVLTF. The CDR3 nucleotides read TGTGCCAGCAGTTTACCTAGCGGGAGGCCTGGGGCCAACGTCCTGACTTTC.